The entry below describes one TCR beta chain. Germline CDR1 is MNHNS and CDR2 is SASEGT. Between the trimmed V and J ends, which lost 3 bases and 8 bases, there was a span of 10 bases. The CDR3 covers 12 residues. Assay: immunoSEQ multiplex PCR; the TCRdb copy retains only in-frame clones and omits some. Counted here are about 2 million clones, just under 95% occurring once; the ten biggest clones make up approximately 1.2%. CD45RO-negative cells were positively selected for CCR7, leaving out terminally differentiated effector memory CD45RA+ cells. The record originates from a study of shared clonotypes between healthy human individuals.

This clonotype was sampled from a man in his late teens or twenties in good health. The chain employs TRBV6-1 and TRBJ1-2, with a possible D match to TRBD1 (5 bases). Material: naive CD8+ T cells sorted from blood. The CDR3 DNA sequence: TGTGCCAGCAGTGAGTGGGGGGGAGGCTACACCTTC. Protein sequence: CASSEWGGGYTF.